This T cell receptor (beta chain) was sequenced for a study of shared clonotypes between healthy human individuals. Study-wide results and caveats: Since donors were few, the genetic and exposure-history diversity represented was limited. The sampled material consisted only of blood, and tissue repertoires are likely to differ.

Healthy HIV-negative adults without recent acute infections or vaccinations served as donors. Partitioning of CD4+ cells yielded a CD45RA+ naive subset and a CD45RA-negative memory subset. Assay used: immunoSEQ multiplex PCR; TCRdb lists only in-frame clones, some missing. The sample includes around 2.3 million clones, approximately 94% of them seen just once. Trimming shortened V by 4 bases and J by 3 bases, and 10 bases separated the two germline ends. The germline gives CDR1 SGHRS, CDR2 YFSETQ. This CDR3 is built from 13 residues. A remark on this clone: What it recognizes is unknown.

Input material: naive CD4+ T cells sorted from blood. The subset is: CD45RA+ positively selected. The V call is TRBV5-1, the J call TRBJ2-5; a weak D match, TRBD1 (6 bases). The clonotype comes from a man between 18 and 29 years old in good health. The CDR3 nucleotides are TGCGCCAGCAGCAACAGGGTGGAAGAGACCCAGTACTTC. This sequence encodes CASSNRVEETQYF.